This entry lists 10 T cell receptor beta chains sequenced from one sample in a study of B cell selection in AIRE deficiency. Produced via immunoSEQ multiplex PCR; TCRdb's table is partial and in-frame only. The top ten clones hold just under 0.25% of a sample with more than 25,000 clones, over 95% of them seen once. Conventional CD4 T cells were sorted as CD4+CD127+ cells. Sequenced material: CD4+CD127+ conventional T cells sorted from PBMCs. The receptors were gathered from a human donor in good health.

CDR3 coding DNA: TGTGCCAGCAGCTTGGCCGCTGGGGTCCCCTCTGGAAACACCATATATTTT. It specifies CASSLAAGVPSGNTIYF. The chain joins TRBV5-8 to TRBJ1-3; D is uncertain. The CDR3 sequence is 17 residues long. V shed 0 bases and J shed 0 bases, with 13 bases lying between them. CDR1 SGHTS and CDR2 YDEGEE come from the germline V gene.

V and J are TRBV6-6 and TRBJ2-7; TRBD1 matches 10 bases. From germline, CDR1 is MNHNY and CDR2 SVGAGI (reference sequence). The J segment lost 3 bases and the V segment lost 5 bases, leaving 7 bases of the junction unmatched. This CDR3 comprises 15 residues. CDR3 region: CASSLNRDRGYEQYF. The CDR3 region has the DNA TGTGCCAGCAGTCTGAATCGGGACAGGGGCTACGAGCAGTACTTC.

The V gene is TRBV19, the J gene TRBJ2-7; D is undetermined. From germline, CDR1 is LNHDA and CDR2 SQIVND (reference sequence). The V gene lost 1 base and the J gene lost 0 bases, with 7 bases spanning the gap. The CDR3 runs 14 residues. The CDR3 loop reads CASSIARSSYEQYF. Here the CDR3 DNA reads TGTGCCAGTAGTATAGCCAGGAGCTCCTACGAGCAGTACTTC.

V is TRBV5-1 and J is TRBJ2-1, with 8 bases identical to TRBD2. V lost 9 bases, J lost 5 bases, and 10 bases stayed unmatched. Germline CDR1 reads SGHRS; CDR2 reads YFSETQ. This CDR3 is 14 amino acids long. The CDR3 DNA reads TGCGCCACCACGACGGGGGGGCCTAACAATGAGCAGTTCTTC. Protein: CATTTGGPNNEQFF.

CDR3 in DNA: TGTGCCAGCAGTGAACGGTCCAGCACAGATACGCAGTATTTT. Translated, it gives CASSERSSTDTQYF. V and J are TRBV6-1 and TRBJ2-3; D not resolved. Trimming removed 2 bases at V and 0 bases at J, with 6 bases between. This CDR3 contains 14 residues. In germline, CDR1 is MNHNS, CDR2 SASEGT.

The chain has TRBV19 and TRBJ2-7; D unclear. This CDR3 spans 13 amino acids. CDR1 and CDR2 from the germline V gene are LNHDA and SQIVND (reference sequence). V dropped 3 bases and J dropped 3 bases, with 9 bases sitting between them. CDR3 sequence reads: CASSMNMDYEQYF. CDR3 in DNA: TGTGCCAGTAGTATGAACATGGACTACGAGCAGTACTTC.

This clone was picked up one time. This chain connects TRBV7-8 to TRBJ2-3; a weak D match, TRBD2 (5 bases). The germline V and J ends were trimmed by 1 base and 2 bases, with 13 bases remaining between them. CDR1 is SGHVS and CDR2 is FQNEAQ in the germline V gene. This CDR3 is 16 amino acids long. This CDR3 reads CASSLGAGPVTDTQYF. The CDR3 nucleotides are TGTGCCAGCAGCTTAGGGGCGGGCCCTGTCACAGATACGCAGTATTTT.

The chain employs TRBV7-8 and TRBJ2-1, with 8 bases that match TRBD2. This CDR3 spans 15 amino acids. The V gene's germline CDR1 is SGHVS and CDR2 FQNEAQ. J was trimmed by 4 bases and V by 5 bases; bases with no gene match: 7. The CDR3 reads CASSINSGVYNEQFF. The DNA for the CDR3 is TGTGCCAGCAGCATCAATAGCGGGGTGTACAATGAGCAGTTCTTC.

The chain recombines TRBV9 with TRBJ2-3, with D possibly being TRBD2 (5 bases). The CDR3 spans 16 residues. Germline loops: CDR1 SGDLS, CDR2 YYNGEE. V was pared by 2 bases and J by 3 bases, with 16 bases between. CDR3 amino acids: CASSVSLRENTDTQYF. CDR3 in DNA: TGTGCCAGCAGCGTCTCCTTACGGGAAAATACAGATACGCAGTATTTT.

This chain links TRBV19 with TRBJ2-7; possibly TRBD1 for D (5 bases). CDR3 length: 13 amino acids. Germline CDR1 LNHDA, CDR2 SQIVND (reference sequence). V was pared by 5 bases and J by 1 base, with 9 bases between. The CDR3 sequence is CASSLQGSYEQYF. In nucleotides, the CDR3 is TGTGCCAGTAGTCTCCAGGGATCCTACGAGCAGTACTTC.